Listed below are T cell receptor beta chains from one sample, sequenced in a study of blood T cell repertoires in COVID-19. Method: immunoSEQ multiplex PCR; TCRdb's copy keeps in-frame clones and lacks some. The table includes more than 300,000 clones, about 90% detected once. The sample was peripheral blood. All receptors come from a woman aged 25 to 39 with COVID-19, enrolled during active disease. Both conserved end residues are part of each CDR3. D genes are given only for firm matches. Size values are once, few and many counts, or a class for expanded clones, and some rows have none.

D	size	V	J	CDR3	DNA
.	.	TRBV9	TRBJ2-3	CASSVEPSGYTDTQYF	TGTGCCAGCAGCGTAGAGCCCAGCGGATACACAGATACGCAGTATTTT
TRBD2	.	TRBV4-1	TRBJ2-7	CASSGLAGSYEQYF	TGCGCCAGCAGCGGGCTAGCGGGTTCCTACGAGCAGTACTTC
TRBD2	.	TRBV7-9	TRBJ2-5	CASSRGTSGYQETQYF	TGTGCCAGCAGCCGCGGGACTAGCGGGTACCAAGAGACCCAGTACTTC
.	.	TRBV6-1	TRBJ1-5	CASSEGRGSGNQPQHF	TGTGCCAGCAGTGAAGGTAGGGGCTCGGGCAATCAGCCCCAGCATTTT
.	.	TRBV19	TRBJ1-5	CATGVGTNQPQHF	TGTGCCACCGGAGTGGGGACTAATCAGCCCCAGCATTTT
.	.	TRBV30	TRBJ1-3	CAWGRSSSGNTIYF	TGTGCCTGGGGACGGAGCAGCTCTGGAAACACCATATATTTT
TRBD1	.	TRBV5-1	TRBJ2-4	CASSGGQGGAKNIQYF	TGCGCCAGCAGCGGAGGACAGGGAGGAGCCAAAAACATTCAGTACTTC
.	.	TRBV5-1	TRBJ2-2	CASSGRTPTTGELFF	TGCGCCAGCAGCGGGAGGACTCCGACCACCGGGGAGCTGTTTTTT
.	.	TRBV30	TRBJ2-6	CAADFSGANVLTF	TGTGCCGCTGACTTCTCTGGGGCCAACGTCCTGACTTTC
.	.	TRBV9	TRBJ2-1	CASSPRAAGSYNEQFF	TGTGCCAGCAGCCCCCGAGCGGCGGGATCCTACAATGAGCAGTTCTTC
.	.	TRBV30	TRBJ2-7	CAWSGLQERYF	TGTGCCTGGAGTGGCCTACAGGAACGGTACTTC
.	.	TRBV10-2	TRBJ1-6	CASSESGGGSPLHF	TGCGCCAGCAGTGAATCGGGGGGGGGATCACCCCTCCACTTT
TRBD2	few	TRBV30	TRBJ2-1	CAWSAGGAFEQFF	TGTGCCTGGAGCGCGGGAGGGGCATTTGAGCAGTTCTTC
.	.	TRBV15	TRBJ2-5	CATSRTRTDFQETQYF	TGTGCCACCAGCAGAACCCGGACGGACTTTCAAGAGACCCAGTACTTC
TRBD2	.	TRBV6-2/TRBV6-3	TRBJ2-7	CASSFGLAQSEQYF	TGTGCCAGCAGTTTTGGACTAGCGCAGAGCGAGCAGTACTTC
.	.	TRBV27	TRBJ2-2	CASSLSVAGNTGELFF	TGTGCCAGCAGTTTATCGGTGGCGGGGAACACCGGGGAGCTGTTTTTT
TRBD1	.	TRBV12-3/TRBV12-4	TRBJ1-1	CASMGTGEAFF	TGTGCCAGCATGGGGACAGGGGAAGCTTTCTTT
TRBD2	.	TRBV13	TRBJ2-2	CASSYLTRGTGELFF	TGTGCCAGCAGCTACCTAACGCGGGGGACCGGGGAGCTGTTTTTT
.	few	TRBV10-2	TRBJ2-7	CASKPPGGVYEQYF	TGCGCCAGCAAGCCCCCAGGAGGTGTCTACGAGCAGTACTTC
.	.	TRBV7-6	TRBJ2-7	CASSLAGQGGAYEQYF	TGTGCCAGCAGCTTAGCCGGGCAGGGGGGCGCCTACGAGCAGTACTTC
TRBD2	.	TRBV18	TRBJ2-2	CASSALSSGPNTGELFF	TGTGCCAGCTCAGCCCTCTCTAGCGGCCCGAACACCGGGGAGCTGTTTTTT
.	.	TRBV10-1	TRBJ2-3	CASSEGSGPNTGTQYF	TGCGCCAGCAGTGAGGGGTCGGGACCCAACACAGGGACGCAGTATTTT